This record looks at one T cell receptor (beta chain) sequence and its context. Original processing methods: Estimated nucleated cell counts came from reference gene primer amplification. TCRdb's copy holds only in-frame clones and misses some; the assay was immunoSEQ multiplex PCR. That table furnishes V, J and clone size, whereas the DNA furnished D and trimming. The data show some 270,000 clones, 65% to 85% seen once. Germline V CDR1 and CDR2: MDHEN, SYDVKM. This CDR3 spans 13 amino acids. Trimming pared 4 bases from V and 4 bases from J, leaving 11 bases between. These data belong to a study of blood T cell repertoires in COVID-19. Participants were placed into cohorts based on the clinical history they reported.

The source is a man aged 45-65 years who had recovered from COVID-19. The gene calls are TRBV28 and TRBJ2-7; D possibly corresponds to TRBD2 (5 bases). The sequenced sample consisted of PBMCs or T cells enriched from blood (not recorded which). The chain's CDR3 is CASSWGRGYEQYF. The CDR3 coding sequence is TGTGCCAGCAGTTGGGGTCGGGGATACGAGCAGTACTTC.